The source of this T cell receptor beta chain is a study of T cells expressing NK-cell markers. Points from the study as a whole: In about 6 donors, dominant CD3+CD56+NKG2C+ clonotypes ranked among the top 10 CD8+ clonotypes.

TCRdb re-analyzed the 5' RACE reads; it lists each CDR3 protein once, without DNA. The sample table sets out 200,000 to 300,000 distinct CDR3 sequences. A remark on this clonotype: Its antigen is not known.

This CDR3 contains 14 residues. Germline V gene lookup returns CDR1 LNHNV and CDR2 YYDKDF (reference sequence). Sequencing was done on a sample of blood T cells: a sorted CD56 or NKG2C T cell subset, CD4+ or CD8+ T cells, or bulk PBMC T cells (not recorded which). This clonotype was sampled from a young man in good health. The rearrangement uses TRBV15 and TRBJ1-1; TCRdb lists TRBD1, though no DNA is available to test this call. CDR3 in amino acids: CATSIGGSSGDAFF.